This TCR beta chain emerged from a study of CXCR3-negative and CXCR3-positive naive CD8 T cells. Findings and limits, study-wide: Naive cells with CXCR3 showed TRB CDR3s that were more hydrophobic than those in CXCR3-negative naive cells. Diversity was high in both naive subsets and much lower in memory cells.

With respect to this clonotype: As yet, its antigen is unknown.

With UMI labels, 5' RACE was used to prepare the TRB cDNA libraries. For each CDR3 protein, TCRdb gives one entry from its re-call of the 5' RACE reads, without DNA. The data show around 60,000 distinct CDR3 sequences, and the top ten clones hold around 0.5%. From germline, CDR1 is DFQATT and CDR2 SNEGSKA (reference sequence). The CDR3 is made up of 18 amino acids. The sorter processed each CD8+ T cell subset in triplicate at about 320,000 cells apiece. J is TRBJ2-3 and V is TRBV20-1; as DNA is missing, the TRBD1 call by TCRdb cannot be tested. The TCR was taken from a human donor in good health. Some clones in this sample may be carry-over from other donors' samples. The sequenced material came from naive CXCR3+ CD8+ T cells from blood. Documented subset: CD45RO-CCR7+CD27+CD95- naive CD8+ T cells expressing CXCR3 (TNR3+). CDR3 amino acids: CSAPIAPRTGFVGDTQYF.